This TCR beta chain was profiled in a study of cytomegalovirus exposure and HLA in healthy donors (dated by TCRdb to about 2017). Regarding the study in general: An earlier analysis of roughly 630 of the donors reported about 250 Gb of sequence data and around 110 million unique TCR beta sequences from 150 million to 200 million T cells. In the later analysis, no new phenotypic data were used to find candidate immune exposures; instead, reliance was placed on TCR beta sequences and their occurrence across donors. Roughly 300 gigabases of sequencing data and approximately 80 million unique TCR sequences were included in an early release covering roughly 600 HLA-typed donors. To predict cytomegalovirus infection status, the study brought together high-throughput TCR immunosequencing, statistical association of individual TCRs with disease status, and machine learning. An earlier analysis of some 500 of the donors used high-throughput TCR beta sequencing to judge whether each TCR beta V gene segment behaved as functional or pseudogenic. The study aimed to test whether signatures of past pathogen exposure could be identified by cataloging public T cell receptors. The number of donors typed differed by locus, with about 629-630 for A, B, C, DRB1 and DQB1, over 500 for DQA1, 606 for DPA1, and around 430 for DPB1. HLA typing included class I and class II loci at four-digit resolution. Genome-wide SNP genotypes for about 65% of the 666 donors were used in a later genetic analysis, which treated that subset as a discovery cohort. Roughly 5 DR-DQ haplotypes were handled as single units for association and clustering because linkage in the cohort was strong. Among 300 to 450 genotyped donors of the cohort, an average of around 240,000 unique TCR beta nucleotide sequences were sequenced per donor, 15% to 20% of them non-productive. Donor age, sex, ethnicity and CMV serostatus were collected together with the repertoire data. A later analysis re-examined previously published TCR beta repertoires from 600 to 700 donors and added high-resolution HLA genotyping to investigate patterns of TCR occurrence. A separate validation cohort of about 110 different subjects was used in addition to the approximately 700-subject first cohort. All discovery cohort repertoires had been generated on a single sequencing platform. The study used immunosequencing to profile the T cell repertoires of approximately 640 subjects and linked those repertoires to cytomegalovirus serostatus. Among the roughly 400 genotyped donors, approximately 82% belonged to the genetic ancestry cluster associated with self-reported Caucasian donors. General study outcomes and caveats: The classifier was reported to diagnose cytomegalovirus status with high specificity and sensitivity in both the original and validation cohorts. In vitro tests confirmed that a few of the cytomegalovirus-associated TCR beta chains recognize cytomegalovirus antigens. In a later analysis, HLA-associated TCR beta chains showed more clonal expansion and lower generation probabilities than non-associated chains that were equally common. Correlated functional status among segregating V segments might reflect linkage disequilibrium, but an unknown experimental factor could not be ruled out. Most TCR sequences were observed very rarely across donors, whereas some public TCRs were present in many individuals. According to a later analysis, TCR association rates differed among HLA loci, with DRB1 alleles showing the most associated TCRs and HLA-C alleles showing the fewest. In a later analysis, several top co-occurrence clusters were reported to appear linked to parvovirus B19, influenza, CMV and Epstein-Barr virus. An earlier analysis of approximately 590 of the donors showed that most TCR beta V segments appeared in productive rearrangements either about 87% or about 30% of the time, which broadly matched IMGT annotations. Because HLA typing was unavailable for some donors at each locus, only the typed subset was used in association tests. When HLA alleles, especially DR and DQ, strongly co-occurred, TCR associations were difficult to assign to individual alleles. The presence/absence analyses assumed that sequencing depth was roughly uniform across donors, and that assumption may not be true. The study gave a list of some 150 TCR beta chains associated with cytomegalovirus. Only TCR beta chains were sequenced in this cohort, and the absence of alpha or paired-chain data limited detectable features. A cluster of highly shared sequence variants was judged likely to be a technical artifact of the sequencing pipeline. A further reported finding was that TCR beta sequences accurately predicted the HLA-A and HLA-B alleles for most subjects in the first cohort. The authors suggested that the approach could potentially be extended to other disease states and immunological phenotypes. According to a later analysis, most CMV-associated TCR beta chains appeared to be HLA-restricted, and the HLA associations seemed to be driven largely by CMV exposure. CMV serostatus was the only immune exposure information available for the cohort. Because the 87-base-pair reads could not distinguish some IMGT-functional V segments, including TRBV6-2 and TRBV6-3, those segments were excluded. Compared with the roughly 600-donor mean, donors in an Asian-associated ancestry cluster had fewer N-insertions in productive TCRs, according to a later genetic analysis. In a later genetic analysis, a missense DCLRE1C variant was associated with V-gene and J-gene trimming of TCR beta chains, and the association was replicated in an independent cohort. Specific HLA alleles were associated with more than 15,000 TCR beta sequences at a false discovery rate of 0.05 in a later analysis. Because counts were too low, roughly 17 rarely observed V segments, including chromosome 9 orphons, were left out of the earlier analysis of some 640 of the donors.

Library preparation used the immunoSEQ multiplex PCR assay. The multiplex PCR relied on a mix of 60 forward primers for TCR Vbeta segments and 13 reverse primers for TCR Jbeta segments. The CDR3 region of rearranged TCR beta genes was amplified from genomic DNA with a multiplex PCR assay. The Illumina HiSeq System was used to sequence the amplified TCR beta libraries as 87-base-pair reads. As for how the authors treated the data: A later analysis counted about 80 million unique TCR beta chains across the 666 repertoires, and approximately 11 million of these chains were shared by at least two donors. To remove PCR and sequencing errors, raw reads were error-corrected and collapsed into unique sequences using a nearest-neighbor algorithm that merged closely related sequences. CDR3 sequences were aligned to IMGT reference sequences to assign V, D and J gene segments. For a sequence to be retained, at least a six-nucleotide match to both a V gene segment and a J gene segment was required. Rearrangements were called productive when the CDR3 lacked stop codons and stayed in frame with V and J; all others were non-productive. CDR3 was defined according to IMGT convention as the region running from the second conserved V-encoded cysteine to the conserved J-encoded phenylalanine. The earlier analysis of 500 to 650 of the donors excluded any sequence lacking an unambiguous match to a single V gene segment. An earlier analysis of 587 of the donors called V segments functional above 56.7% productive rearrangements and segregating when the between-donor standard deviation exceeded 5%. To diagnose cytomegalovirus status from the catalog of TCR beta chain sequences, a statistical classification framework was built. In a later analysis, V and J genes were assigned by comparing TCR nucleotide sequences against IMGT/GENE-DB human TR gene sequences. The TCRdist pipeline was used in a later analysis to assign CDR3 sequences and most-parsimonious VDJ recombination scenarios. In a later analysis, each TCR beta chain was defined by its CDR3 amino acid sequence together with its V-gene family, and reads lacking a unique V-gene family were excluded. In a later analysis, around 650 highly shared, low-generation-probability nucleotide sequences were removed to address suspected cross-contamination and a sequencing artifact. For each public chain, a later analysis derived a clonal expansion index from normalized ranks of inferred template counts within each repertoire. A later analysis computed generation probabilities with a VDJ recombination model fitted to out-of-frame rearrangements, and checked the results against IGoR. Hypergeometric tests were used in a later analysis to score TCR-TCR, TCR-HLA and TCR-CMV co-occurrence, with a repertoire-size bias correction applied to the TCR pairs. In a later analysis, false discovery rates were estimated by permuting HLA or CMV assignments 20 times. In a later analysis, co-occurring TCRs were grouped with DBSCAN, and TCRdist sequence similarity was added when clustering was performed within HLA-allele-positive subsets. Co-occurrence clustering excluded repertoires with fewer than 30,000 or more than 120,000 public chains, plus five with anomalous nucleotide sharing. Entries here come from immuneACCESS through TCRdb and include only in-frame sequences with V and J called. Some clones fail to appear in such tables; in the studies checked, an unresolved V gene covers under half of the shortfall, and the cause of the remainder is unknown. The V and J calls and clone size are taken from that table; D and trimming were inferred from the DNA. Within this sample are approximately 140,000 clones, with over 65% of them counted one time only. Around 13% of the sample goes to the ten largest clones.

Comments on this clone: It has no known antigen specificity. No per-base quality is available; no much larger clone lies one base away.

In total, roughly 670 healthy bone marrow donors made up the cohort. All cohort members were sampled while nominally healthy, although unrecorded immune exposures were likely present. The donor was CMV seropositive and belonged to the group of about 290 seropositive cohort members. A peripheral blood sample was provided by each donor, and peripheral blood mononuclear cells were used for TCR beta sequencing. The Qiagen DNeasy Blood Extraction Kit was used to extract genomic DNA from the blood cell samples. The germline V gene gives CDR1 as SGHAT and CDR2 as FQNNGV. Trimming takes 3 bases from V and 0 bases from J, and the germline ends sit 15 bases apart. The CDR3 has 17 amino acids, counting the end cysteine and phenylalanine. The CDR3 DNA has 51 bases and is translated from base 1.

In this chain, TRBV11-2 is recombined with TRBJ2-1; D gene: possibly TRBD2, on 6 matching bases. Sequencing was done on a sample of PBMCs. This TCR was sampled from a man aged 35-49 years in good health and CMV-seropositive. The bases read TGTGCCAGCAGCTTTTGGGACTCCTTTAGCTCCTACAATGAGCAGTTCTTC. Translated, this gives CASSFWDSFSSYNEQFF. This CDR3, with the reference TRBV11-2 and TRBJ2-1 proteins standing in past its ends, gives the full variable domain EAGVAQSPRYKIIEKRQSVAFWCNPISGHATLYWYQQILGQGPKLLIQFQNNGVVDDSQLPKDRFSAERLKGVDSTLKIQPAKLEDSAVYLCASSFWDSFSSYNEQFFGPGTRLTVL.